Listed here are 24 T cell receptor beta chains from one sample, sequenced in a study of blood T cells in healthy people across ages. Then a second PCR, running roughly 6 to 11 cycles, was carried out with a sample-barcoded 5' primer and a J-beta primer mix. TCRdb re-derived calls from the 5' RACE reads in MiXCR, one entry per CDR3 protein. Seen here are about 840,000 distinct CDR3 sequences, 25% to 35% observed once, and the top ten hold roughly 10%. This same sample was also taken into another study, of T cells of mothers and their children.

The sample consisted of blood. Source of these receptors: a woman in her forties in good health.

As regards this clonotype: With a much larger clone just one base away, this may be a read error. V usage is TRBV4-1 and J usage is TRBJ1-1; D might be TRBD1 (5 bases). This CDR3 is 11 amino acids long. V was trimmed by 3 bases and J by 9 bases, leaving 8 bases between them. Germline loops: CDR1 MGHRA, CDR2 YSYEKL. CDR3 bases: TGCGCCAGCAGCCAGGGACCTAAAGCTTTCTTT. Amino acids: CASSQGPKAFF.

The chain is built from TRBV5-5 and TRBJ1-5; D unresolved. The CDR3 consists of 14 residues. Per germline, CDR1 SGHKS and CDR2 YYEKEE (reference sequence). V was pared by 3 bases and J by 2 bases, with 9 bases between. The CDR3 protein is CASSSGWGNQPQHF. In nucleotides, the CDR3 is TGTGCCAGCAGCTCCGGATGGGGCAATCAGCCCCAGCATTTT.

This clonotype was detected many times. CDR3 residues: CSARGGTEAFF. Here the CDR3 DNA reads TGCAGTGCTAGGGGCGGCACTGAAGCTTTCTTT. The V call is TRBV20-1, the J call TRBJ1-1; D gene uncertain. Trimming left V 3 bases short and J 4 bases short, with 6 bases between. Germline V CDR1 and CDR2: DFQATT, SNEGSKA (reference sequence). The CDR3 runs 11 residues.

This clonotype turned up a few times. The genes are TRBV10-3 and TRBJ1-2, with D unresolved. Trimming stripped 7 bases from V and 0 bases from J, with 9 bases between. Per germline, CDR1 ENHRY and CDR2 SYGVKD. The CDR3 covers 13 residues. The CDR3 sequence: CAIKGESNYGYTF. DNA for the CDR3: TGTGCCATCAAGGGCGAATCTAACTATGGCTACACCTTC.

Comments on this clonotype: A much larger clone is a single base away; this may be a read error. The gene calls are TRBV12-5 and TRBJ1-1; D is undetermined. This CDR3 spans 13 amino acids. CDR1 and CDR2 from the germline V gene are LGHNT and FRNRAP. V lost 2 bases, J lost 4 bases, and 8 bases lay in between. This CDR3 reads CASGLTGSTEAFF. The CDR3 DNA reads TGTGCTAGTGGTTTGACCGGGAGCACTGAAGCTTTCTTT.

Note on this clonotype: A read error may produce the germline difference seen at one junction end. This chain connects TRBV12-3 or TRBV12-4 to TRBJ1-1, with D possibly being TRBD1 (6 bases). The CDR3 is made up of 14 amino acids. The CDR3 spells CAGSSDRTVAEAFF. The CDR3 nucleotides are TGTGCCGGCAGTTCGGACAGAACTGTGGCTGAAGCTTTCTTT.

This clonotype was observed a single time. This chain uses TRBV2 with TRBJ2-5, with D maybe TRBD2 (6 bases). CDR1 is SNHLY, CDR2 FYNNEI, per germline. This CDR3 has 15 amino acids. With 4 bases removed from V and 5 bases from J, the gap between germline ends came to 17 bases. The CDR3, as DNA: TGTGCCAGCAGTGTCAATGGGGGGAGGAGGGAGACCCAGTACTTC. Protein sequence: CASSVNGGRRETQYF.

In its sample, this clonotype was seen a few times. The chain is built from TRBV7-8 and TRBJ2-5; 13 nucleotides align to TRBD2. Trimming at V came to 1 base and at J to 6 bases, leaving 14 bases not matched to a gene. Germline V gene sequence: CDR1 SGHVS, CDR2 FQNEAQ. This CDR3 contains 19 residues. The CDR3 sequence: CASSLGQAGLAGSLKTQYF. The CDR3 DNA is TGTGCCAGCAGCTTAGGTCAGGCGGGACTAGCGGGGAGTCTGAAGACCCAGTACTTC.

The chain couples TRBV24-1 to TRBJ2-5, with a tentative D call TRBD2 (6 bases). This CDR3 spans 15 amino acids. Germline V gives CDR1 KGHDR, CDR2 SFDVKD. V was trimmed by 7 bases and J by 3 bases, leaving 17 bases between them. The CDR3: CATREAGRMKETQYF. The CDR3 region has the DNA TGTGCCACCAGAGAGGCGGGACGGATGAAAGAGACCCAGTACTTC.

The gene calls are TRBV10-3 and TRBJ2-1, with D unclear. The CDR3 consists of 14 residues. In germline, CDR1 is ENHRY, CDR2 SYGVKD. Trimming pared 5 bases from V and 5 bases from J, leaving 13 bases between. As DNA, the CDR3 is TGTGCCATCAGTCGGGCGGTCGGCGACAATGAGCAGTTCTTC. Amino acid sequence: CAISRAVGDNEQFF.

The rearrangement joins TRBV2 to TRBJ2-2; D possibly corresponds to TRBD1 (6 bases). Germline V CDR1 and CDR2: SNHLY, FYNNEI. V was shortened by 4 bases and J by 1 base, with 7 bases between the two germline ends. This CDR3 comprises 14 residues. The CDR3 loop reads CASSADRNTGELFF. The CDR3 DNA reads TGTGCCAGCAGTGCGGACAGGAACACCGGGGAGCTGTTTTTT.

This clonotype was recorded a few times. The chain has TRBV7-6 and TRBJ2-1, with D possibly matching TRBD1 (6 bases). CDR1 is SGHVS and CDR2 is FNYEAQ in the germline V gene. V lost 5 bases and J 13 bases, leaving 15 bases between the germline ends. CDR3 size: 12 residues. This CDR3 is CASSTGLETQFF. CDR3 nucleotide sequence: TGTGCCAGCAGCACAGGGCTCGAGACCCAGTTCTTC.

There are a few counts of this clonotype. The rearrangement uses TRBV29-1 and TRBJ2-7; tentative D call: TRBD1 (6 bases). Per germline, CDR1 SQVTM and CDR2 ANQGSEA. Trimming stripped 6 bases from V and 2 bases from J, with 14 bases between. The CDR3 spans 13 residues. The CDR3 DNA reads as TGCAGCGTCCTTCGGGCAGGGGCCTACGAGCAGTACTTC. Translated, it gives CSVLRAGAYEQYF.

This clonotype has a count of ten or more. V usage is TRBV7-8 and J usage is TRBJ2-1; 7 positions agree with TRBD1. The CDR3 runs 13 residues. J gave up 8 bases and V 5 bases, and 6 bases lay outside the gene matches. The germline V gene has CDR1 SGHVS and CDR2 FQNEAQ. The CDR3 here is CASSPGQKDEQFF. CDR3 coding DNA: TGTGCCAGCAGCCCGGGACAGAAGGATGAGCAGTTCTTC.

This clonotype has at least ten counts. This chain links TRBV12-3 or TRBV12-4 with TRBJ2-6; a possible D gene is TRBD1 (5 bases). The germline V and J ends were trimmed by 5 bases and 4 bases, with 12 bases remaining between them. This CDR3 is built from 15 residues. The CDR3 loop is CASSTQGSGANVLTF. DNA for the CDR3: TGTGCCAGCAGTACCCAGGGCTCAGGGGCCAACGTCCTGACTTTC.

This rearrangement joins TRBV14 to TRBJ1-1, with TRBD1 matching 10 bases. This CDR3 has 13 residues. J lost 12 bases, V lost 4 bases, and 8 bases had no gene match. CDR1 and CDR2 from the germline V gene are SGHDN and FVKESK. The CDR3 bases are TGTGCCAGCAGCCTACAGGACAGGGGGAGGACTTTCTTT. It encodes CASSLQDRGRTFF.

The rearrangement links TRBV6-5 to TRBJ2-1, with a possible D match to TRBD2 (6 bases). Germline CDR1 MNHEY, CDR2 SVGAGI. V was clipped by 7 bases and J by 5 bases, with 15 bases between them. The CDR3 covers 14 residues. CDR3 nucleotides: TGTGCCAGCACTCGCCCGGGAGACCACAATGAGCAGTTCTTC. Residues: CASTRPGDHNEQFF.

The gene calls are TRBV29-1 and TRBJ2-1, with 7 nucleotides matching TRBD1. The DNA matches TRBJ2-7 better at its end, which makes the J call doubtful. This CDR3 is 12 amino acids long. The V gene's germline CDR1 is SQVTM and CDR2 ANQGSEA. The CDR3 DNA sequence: TGCAGCGTTGGCAGGGGGTACAATGAGCAGTACTTC. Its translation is CSVGRGYNEQYF.

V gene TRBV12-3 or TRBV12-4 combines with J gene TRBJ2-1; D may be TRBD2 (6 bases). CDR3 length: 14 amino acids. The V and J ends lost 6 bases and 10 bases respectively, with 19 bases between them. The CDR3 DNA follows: TGTGCCAGCAGCCAAGGGTCCCGACGGGGGGAGCAGTTCTTC. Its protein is CASSQGSRRGEQFF.

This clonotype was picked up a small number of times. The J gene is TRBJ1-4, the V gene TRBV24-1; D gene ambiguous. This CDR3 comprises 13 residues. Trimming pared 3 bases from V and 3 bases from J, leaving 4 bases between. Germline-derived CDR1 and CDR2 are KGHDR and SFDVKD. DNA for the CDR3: TGTGCCACCAGTGATGCCTCTAATGAAAAACTGTTTTTT. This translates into CATSDASNEKLFF.

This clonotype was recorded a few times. CDR3 sequence (DNA): TGCAGTGCTAGAGATCAGGGACAGGCTACCTACGAGCAGTACTTC. Translated, it gives CSARDQGQATYEQYF. The chain joins TRBV20-1 to TRBJ2-7; TRBD1 matches 8 bases. This CDR3 spans 15 amino acids. With V trimmed by 0 bases and J by 2 bases, 6 bases remained unmatched. The germline gives CDR1 DFQATT, CDR2 SNEGSKA (reference sequence).

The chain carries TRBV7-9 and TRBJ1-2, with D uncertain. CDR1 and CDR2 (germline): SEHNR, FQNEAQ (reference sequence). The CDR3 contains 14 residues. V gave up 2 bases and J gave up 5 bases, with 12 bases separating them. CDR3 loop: CASSLLWEVYGYTF. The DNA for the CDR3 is TGTGCCAGCAGCTTACTCTGGGAGGTATATGGCTACACCTTC.

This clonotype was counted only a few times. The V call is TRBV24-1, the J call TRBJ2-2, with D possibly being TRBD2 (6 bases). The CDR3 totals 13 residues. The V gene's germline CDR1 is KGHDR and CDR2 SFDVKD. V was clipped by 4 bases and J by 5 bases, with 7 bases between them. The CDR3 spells CATSDRETGELFF. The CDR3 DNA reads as TGTGCCACCAGTGACCGGGAGACCGGGGAGCTGTTTTTT.

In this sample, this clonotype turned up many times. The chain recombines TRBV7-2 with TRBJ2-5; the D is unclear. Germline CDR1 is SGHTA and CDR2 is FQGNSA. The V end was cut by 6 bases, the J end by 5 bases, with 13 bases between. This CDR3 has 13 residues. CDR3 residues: CASSLTSLETQYF. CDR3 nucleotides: TGTGCCAGCAGTTTAACGTCGCTGGAGACCCAGTACTTC.